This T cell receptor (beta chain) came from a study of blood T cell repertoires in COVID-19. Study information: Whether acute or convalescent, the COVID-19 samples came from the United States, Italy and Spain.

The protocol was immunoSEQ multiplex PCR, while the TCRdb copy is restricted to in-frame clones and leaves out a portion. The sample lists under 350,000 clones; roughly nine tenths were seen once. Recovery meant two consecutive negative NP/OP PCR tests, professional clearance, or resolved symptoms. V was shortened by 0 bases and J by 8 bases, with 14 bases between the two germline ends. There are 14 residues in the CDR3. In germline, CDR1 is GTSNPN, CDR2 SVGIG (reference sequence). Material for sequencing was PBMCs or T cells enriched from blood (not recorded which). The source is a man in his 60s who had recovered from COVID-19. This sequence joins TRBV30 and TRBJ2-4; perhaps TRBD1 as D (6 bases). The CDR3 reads CAWSVRQGWDIQYF. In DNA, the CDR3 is TGTGCCTGGAGTGTACGCCAGGGGTGGGACATTCAGTACTTC.